Below, 18 T cell receptor beta chains from the same sample are listed, as sequenced in a study of spatial heterogeneity in lung cancer. Time point: sample taken at primary tumor resection. TCRdb passed the 5' RACE reads through MiXCR, listing each CDR3 protein once. Of about 44,000 distinct CDR3 sequences in the sample, roughly 13% were seen once. Material: PBMCs, obtained at surgery. The receptors here all came from a male donor with early-stage non-small cell lung cancer.

This clonotype showed up just a few times. The rearrangement links TRBV12-3 or TRBV12-4 to TRBJ2-3; TRBD2 matches at 12 bases. Germline trimming cut 6 bases from V and 2 bases from J; bases unmatched to any gene: 6. The CDR3 contains 16 residues. CDR3 region: CASSHGLAGNTDTQYF. DNA for the CDR3: TGTGCCAGCAGCCATGGACTAGCGGGGAACACAGATACGCAGTATTTT.

This clonotype was found many times. This rearrangement joins TRBV7-2 to TRBJ2-1; D is possibly TRBD2 (8 bases). CDR1 and CDR2 (germline): SGHTA, FQGNSA. The CDR3 runs to 16 residues. V lost 7 bases, J lost 8 bases, and 24 bases lay in between. CDR3 sequence reads: CASNLGGGTSPYEQFF. The CDR3 coding sequence is TGTGCCAGCAATTTAGGGGGCGGGACTAGTCCCTATGAGCAGTTCTTC.

The chain combines TRBV6-6 with TRBJ2-3; D is uncertain. V lost 0 bases to trimming and J lost 4 bases, with 2 bases between them. Germline V gene sequence: CDR1 MNHNY, CDR2 SVGAGI (reference sequence). This CDR3 has 12 residues. The CDR3 bases are TGTGCCAGCAGTTACTCGTCAGATACGCAGTATTTT. It is translated as CASSYSSDTQYF.

The gene calls are TRBV20-1 and TRBJ2-5; no clear D. The length of the CDR3 is 13 residues. Germline-derived CDR1 and CDR2 are DFQATT and SNEGSKA (reference sequence). V was pared by 4 bases and J by 1 base, with 10 bases between. CDR3 region: CSAKSSVQETQYF. As DNA, the CDR3 is TGCAGTGCTAAATCCAGCGTCCAAGAGACCCAGTACTTC.

A few counts support this clonotype. V usage is TRBV5-1 and J usage is TRBJ1-2; unclear D gene. CDR3 length: 12 residues. The ends were cut back, 1 base at V and 7 bases at J, with 8 bases in the middle. Germline-derived CDR1 and CDR2 are SGHRS and YFSETQ. In DNA, the CDR3 is TGCGCCAGCAGCTTGCACAATACTGGCTACACCTTC. This gives the protein CASSLHNTGYTF.

This clonotype came up many times. The chain is built from TRBV7-9 and TRBJ2-5; D unclear. The germline V gene has CDR1 SEHNR and CDR2 FQNEAQ (reference sequence). The CDR3 runs to 12 residues. Trimming took off 7 bases at V and 1 base at J, with 7 bases between the two ends. The CDR3 sequence is CASTAIQETQYF. The CDR3, as DNA: TGTGCCAGCACAGCAATCCAAGAGACCCAGTACTTC.

This clonotype came up a few times. V usage is TRBV7-2 and J usage is TRBJ2-1, with 10 bases that match TRBD2. Looked up from germline, CDR1 is SGHTA and CDR2 is FQGNSA. V trimming: 9 bases; J trimming: 10 bases; junction bases outside the gene matches: 9. This CDR3 spans 13 amino acids. CDR3 amino acids: CASGTSAWGEQFF. The DNA for the CDR3 is TGTGCCAGTGGGACTAGCGCCTGGGGGGAGCAGTTCTTC.

This clonotype has ten or more counts. The chain employs TRBV10-2 and TRBJ2-7; TRBD1 might be the D (5 bases). The ends were cut back, 5 bases at V and 4 bases at J, with 6 bases in the middle. The CDR3 spans 11 residues. In germline, CDR1 is WSHSY, CDR2 SAAADI. CDR3 sequence reads: CASSQGYEQYF. The CDR3 coding sequence is TGCGCCAGCAGTCAGGGATACGAGCAGTACTTC.

The chain joins TRBV5-1 to TRBJ2-1, with TRBD1 matching 7 bases. This CDR3 region has 13 residues. After removal of 3 bases from V and 8 bases from J, the junction contained 5 bases not matched to a gene. The germline CDR1 and CDR2 sequences are SGHRS and YFSETQ. CDR3 region: CASSSLTGDEQFF. The CDR3, as DNA: TGCGCCAGCAGCTCTTTAACAGGGGATGAGCAGTTCTTC.

The sample holds a few counts of this clonotype. One junction end does not reproduce the germline sequence, and a read error may be involved. The chain uses TRBV10-3 and TRBJ2-7; 10 bases line up with TRBD1. The CDR3 spans 13 residues. The germline V gene encodes CDR1 ENHRY and CDR2 SYGVKD. The CDR3 DNA sequence: TGTGCCCTCAGGGGACAGGGGAACTACGAGCAGTACTTC. Its protein is CALRGQGNYEQYF.

This clonotype was counted at least ten times. V is TRBV3-1 and J is TRBJ2-1, with D hard to call. CDR3 length: 12 amino acids. V was shortened by 8 bases and J by 7 bases, with 12 bases between the two germline ends. Germline CDR1 reads LGHDT; CDR2 reads YNNKEL (reference sequence). Here the CDR3 reads CASSGVGNEQFF. Written as DNA, the CDR3 is TGTGCCAGCTCCGGAGTAGGGAATGAGCAGTTCTTC.

This clonotype came up many times. The chain couples TRBV29-1 to TRBJ2-7; perhaps TRBD1 as D (6 bases). The CDR3 sequence is 12 residues long. Trimming removed 4 bases at V and 3 bases at J, with 10 bases between. Germline-derived CDR1 and CDR2 are SQVTM and ANQGSEA. The DNA of the CDR3 is TGCAGCGTTGCGGTACAGGGCTACGAGCAGTACTTC. As protein: CSVAVQGYEQYF.

The table lists this clonotype with a few counts. V usage is TRBV3-1 and J usage is TRBJ1-2; the D is unclear. The CDR3 spans 15 residues. CDR1 and CDR2 (germline): LGHDT, YNNKEL (reference sequence). V was trimmed by 4 bases and J by 0 bases, leaving 12 bases between them. CDR3 in amino acids: CASSLESSSNYGYTF. The CDR3 coding sequence is TGTGCCAGCAGCCTCGAATCCAGTTCTAACTATGGCTACACCTTC. Together with reference TRBV3-1 and TRBJ1-2, the CDR3 gives the full variable domain: DTAVSQTPKYLVTQMGNDKSIKCEQNLGHDTMYWYKQDSKKFLKIMFSYNNKELIINETVPNRFSPKSPDKAHLNLHINSLELGDSAVYFCASSLESSSNYGYTFGSGTRLTVV.

This clonotype was recorded many times. The V gene is TRBV20-1, the J gene TRBJ1-2, with D possibly being TRBD1 (5 bases). The ends were cut back, 1 base at V and 0 bases at J, with 9 bases in the middle. Germline assignment: CDR1 DFQATT and CDR2 SNEGSKA (reference sequence). The CDR3 is 14 residues long. CDR3: CSARAGEANYGYTF. CDR3 DNA sequence: TGCAGTGCTAGAGCGGGGGAAGCTAACTATGGCTACACCTTC.

The V gene is TRBV2, the J gene TRBJ2-3; weak D call: TRBD2 (5 bases). The germline CDR1 and CDR2 sequences are SNHLY and FYNNEI. The CDR3 contains 15 residues. V lost 5 bases and J lost 1, with 13 bases in between. The CDR3 loop reads CASSKLASGTDTQYF. CDR3 bases: TGTGCCAGCAGTAAGTTAGCGTCGGGCACAGATACGCAGTATTTT.

This clonotype was seen a few times. The genes are TRBV10-3 and TRBJ1-4; D gene ambiguous. This CDR3 region has 12 residues. V was pared by 4 bases and J by 8 bases, with 8 bases between. The germline CDR1 and CDR2 sequences are ENHRY and SYGVKD. The CDR3 here is CAISGIGEKLFF. The CDR3 DNA is TGTGCCATCAGTGGGATCGGGGAAAAACTGTTTTTT.

There are many counts of this clonotype. This chain uses TRBV5-1 with TRBJ2-7; TRBD1 aligns across 9 bases. The trim removed 4 bases at V and 2 bases at J, leaving 10 bases unmatched. This CDR3 is built from 16 residues. The germline CDR1 and CDR2 sequences are SGHRS and YFSETQ. CDR3 protein: CASSSTGTGFPYEQYF. In DNA form, the CDR3 reads TGCGCCAGCAGCAGCACCGGGACAGGGTTCCCCTACGAGCAGTACTTC. Filled out from reference TRBV5-1 and TRBJ2-7, the complete variable domain reads KAGVTQTPRYLIKTRGQQVTLSCSPISGHRSVSWYQQTPGQGLQFLFEYFSETQRNKGNFPGRFSGRQFSNSRSEMNVSTLELGDSALYLCASSSTGTGFPYEQYFGPGTRLTVT.

This clonotype was counted a single time. This chain uses TRBV20-1 with TRBJ1-1; D uncertain. Germline loops: CDR1 DFQATT, CDR2 SNEGSKA (reference sequence). Trimming took off 3 bases at V and 0 bases at J, with 8 bases between the two ends. CDR3 length: 13 residues. In DNA, the CDR3 is TGCAGTGCTAGGTGGACCATGAACACTGAAGCTTTCTTT. As protein: CSARWTMNTEAFF.